Presented here are 11 T cell receptor beta chains from one specimen sequenced in a study of shared clonotypes between healthy human individuals. TCRdb keeps only in-frame clones here, not all; method: immunoSEQ multiplex PCR. The sample holds around 990,000 clones, 60% to 85% seen once. Specimen: memory CD4+ T cells from PBMCs. Subset reported: CD45RA-negative fraction. All receptors derive from a man aged 18 to 30 in good health. Some clones in this sample may be carry-over from other donors' samples.

This chain links TRBV28 with TRBJ2-3; a possible D gene is TRBD2 (7 bases). V was shortened by 4 bases and J by 6 bases, with 26 bases between the two germline ends. This CDR3 has 18 residues. Per the germline V gene, CDR1 is MDHEN and CDR2 is SYDVKM. CDR3 DNA sequence: TGTGCCAGCAGTTCTCCCCCCGGGGGCGGGAGAATGATGGATACGCAGTATTTT. Its translation: CASSSPPGGGRMMDTQYF.

V gene TRBV5-5 combines with J gene TRBJ1-1; D may be TRBD1 (5 bases). V was pared by 3 bases and J by 2 bases, with 11 bases between. CDR3 length: 14 amino acids. CDR1 and CDR2 (germline): SGHKS, YYEKEE (reference sequence). CDR3 region: CASSWGGANTEAFF. Here the CDR3 DNA reads TGTGCCAGCAGCTGGGGCGGGGCTAACACTGAAGCTTTCTTT.

The rearrangement links TRBV9 to TRBJ2-3, with D tentatively TRBD2 (6 bases). This CDR3 is 15 amino acids long. Trimming removed 1 base from V and 1 base from J, with 10 bases in between. Germline V lookup: CDR1 SGDLS, CDR2 YYNGEE. In DNA form, the CDR3 reads TGTGCCAGCAGCGTAACGGGAGTGGGCACAGATACGCAGTATTTT. The encoded protein is CASSVTGVGTDTQYF.

This sequence joins TRBV7-6 and TRBJ2-1, with TRBD2 matching 7 bases. The CDR3 has 16 residues. Unmatched junction bases numbered 7, after V lost 5 bases and J lost 0 bases. In germline, CDR1 is SGHVS, CDR2 FNYEAQ. The CDR3: CASSLRRGSSYNEQFF. The DNA for the CDR3 is TGTGCCAGCAGCCTACGGCGGGGGAGCTCCTACAATGAGCAGTTCTTC.

The chain couples TRBV5-1 to TRBJ1-1, with D maybe TRBD1 (5 bases). CDR1 and CDR2 (germline): SGHRS, YFSETQ. The CDR3 runs to 14 residues. The ends were cut back, 4 bases at V and 4 bases at J, with 14 bases in the middle. The chain's CDR3 is CASSPPGGSTEAFF. The CDR3 region has the DNA TGCGCCAGCAGCCCCCCGGGGGGAAGCACTGAAGCTTTCTTT.

Worth noting for this clone: One base away lies a much larger clone, so this may be a sequencing read error. Other DNA sequences within the sample encode an identical CDR3. This chain uses TRBV28 with TRBJ2-3; no clear D. The CDR3 has 12 residues. Germline-derived CDR1 and CDR2 are MDHEN and SYDVKM. V was pared by 3 bases and J by 2 bases, with 3 bases between. The CDR3 spells CASSLSTDTQYF. The CDR3 DNA is TGTGCCAGCAGTTTGTCCACAGATACGCAGTATTTT. The full variable domain, completed using reference TRBV28 and TRBJ2-3, is DVKVTQSSRYLVKRTGEKVFLECVQDMDHENMFWYRQDPGLGLRLIYFSYDVKMKEKGDIPEGYSVSREKKERFSLILESASTNQTSMYLCASSLSTDTQYFGPGTRLTVL.

Points on this clone: One end of the junction does not line up with germline, which may come from a read error. Other DNA sequences in this sample translate to the same CDR3. The V call is TRBV13, the J call TRBJ2-7, with TRBD2 identical over 11 bases. This CDR3 is 18 amino acids long. Germline V gives CDR1 PRHDT, CDR2 FYEKMQ (reference sequence). Written as DNA, the CDR3 is TGTGCCAGCAGCTTAAAACTTTCCGGGACTAGCGGAACCTACGAGCAATACTTC. This translates into CASSLKLSGTSGTYEQYF.

V is TRBV5-1 and J is TRBJ2-1; 7 bases map to TRBD2. The CDR3 loop spans 16 amino acids. In germline, CDR1 is SGHRS, CDR2 YFSETQ. Unmatched junction bases numbered 15, after V lost 5 bases and J lost 7 bases. Written as DNA, the CDR3 is TGCGCCAGCAGTCAACTCCCACTAGCCGGGGGGAATGAGCAGTTCTTC. Its translation is CASSQLPLAGGNEQFF.

This chain links TRBV14 with TRBJ2-5; 9 bases match TRBD1. CDR1 is SGHDN, CDR2 FVKESK, per germline. The CDR3 has 16 amino acids. Losses at the gene ends were 4 bases for V and 2 bases for J; bases not matched to a gene: 8. CDR3 region: CASSRNRGRVQETQYF. The DNA of the CDR3 is TGTGCCAGCAGCCGGAACAGGGGGCGAGTTCAAGAGACCCAGTACTTC.

This sequence joins TRBV7-9 and TRBJ2-2, with TRBD2 identical over 11 bases. The length of the CDR3 is 17 residues. Losses at the gene ends were 3 bases for V and 9 bases for J; bases not matched to a gene: 12. Germline V gene data show CDR1 as SEHNR and CDR2 as FQNEAQ (reference sequence). CDR3 amino acids: CASSFAGTSGLKWELFF. Here the CDR3 DNA reads TGTGCCAGCAGCTTCGCCGGGACTAGCGGCCTGAAGTGGGAGCTGTTTTTT.

This chain uses TRBV5-1 with TRBJ2-5, with TRBD2 matching over 7 bases. J lost 7 bases, V lost 0 bases, and 12 bases had no gene match. There are 16 residues in the CDR3. The germline gives CDR1 SGHRS, CDR2 YFSETQ. The CDR3: CASSLVAGAVQGTQYF. In nucleotides, the CDR3 is TGCGCCAGCAGCTTGGTTGCGGGAGCCGTCCAGGGGACCCAGTACTTC.